These T cell receptor beta chains were read from a single sample in a study of tumor-infiltrating lymphocytes in oesophageal squamous cell carcinoma. A single record per CDR3 protein comes from TCRdb applying MiXCR to the PCR reads. The data show under 20,000 distinct CDR3 sequences, roughly two fifths seen once. Sequencing was performed on esophageal tumor tissue. The receptors were gathered from a male donor with esophageal squamous cell carcinoma. Both conserved end residues are part of each CDR3. The D gene is left open where the match is weak. Size is stated for part of the rows, as once, few or many counts, or as a class when the clone is expanded.

TRBV6-6	TRBJ1-3	many	-	CASSYSGVTGNTIYF	TGTGCCAGCAGTTACTCGGGAGTGACTGGAAACACCATATATTTT
TRBV9	TRBJ2-3	few	TRBD2	CASSIGLAGGSLFQNTQYF	TGTGCCAGCAGCATCGGACTAGCGGGGGGCTCACTTTTTCAGAATACGCAGTATTTT
TRBV10-3	TRBJ2-1	-	-	CAISDTNGDNEQFF	TGTGCCATCAGTGACACTAACGGAGACAATGAGCAGTTCTTC
TRBV7-2	TRBJ1-5	few	-	CASSLAKNQPQHF	TGTGCCAGCAGCTTAGCGAAGAATCAGCCCCAGCATTTT
TRBV5-1	TRBJ2-2	few	-	CASSLADYTGELFF	TGCGCCAGCAGCTTGGCCGATTACACCGGGGAGCTGTTTTTT
TRBV28	TRBJ2-1	many	TRBD2	CASRGASGGLLAAYNEQFF	TGTGCCAGCAGGGGGGCTAGCGGGGGGCTATTAGCAGCCTACAATGAGCAGTTCTTC
TRBV6-1	TRBJ2-3	-	-	CASSGQPEITDTQYF	TGTGCCAGCAGTGGACAGCCTGAAATCACAGATACGCAGTATTTT
TRBV7-2	TRBJ1-2	medium-sized	-	CASRSGYGYTF	TGTGCCAGCAGGTCGGGCTATGGCTACACCTTC
TRBV10-1	TRBJ2-2	many	-	CASRPGHFPDTGELFF	TGCGCCAGCAGACCGGGACACTTTCCCGACACCGGGGAGCTGTTTTTT
TRBV11-2	TRBJ2-1	-	TRBD2	CASSLVTSGNEQFF	TGTGCCAGCAGCTTAGTGACTAGCGGCAATGAGCAGTTCTTC
TRBV12-3/TRBV12-4	TRBJ1-5	-	-	CASSSDRKTNQPQHF	TGTGCCAGCAGTTCTGACAGAAAGACCAATCAGCCCCAGCATTTT
TRBV7-6	TRBJ2-1	-	-	CASSLEAGWENIQYFGAGELYF	-
TRBV6-5	TRBJ2-1	-	-	CASSYSIPGNEGNEQFF	TGTGCCAGCAGTTACTCGATCCCCGGGAACGAGGGCAATGAGCAGTTCTTC
TRBV5-1	TRBJ2-3	many	-	CASWVGGTDTQYF	TGCGCCAGCTGGGTCGGAGGTACAGATACGCAGTATTTT
TRBV11-2	TRBJ2-1	many	-	CASSLDGGGDSPLHF	TGTGCCAGCAGCTTAGATGGCGGGGGCGATTCACCCCTCCACTTC
TRBV27	TRBJ1-6	few	-	CASSLPPGKANSPLHF	TGTGCCAGCAGTTTACCCCCGGGCAAGGCGAATTCACCCCTCCACTTT
TRBV7-2	TRBJ2-7	many	-	CASSVDVQSYNEQYF	TGTGCCAGCAGCGTGGATGTACAGTCCTACAATGAGCAGTACTTC
TRBV6-1	TRBJ1-4	medium-sized	-	CASSDGDEKLFF	TGTGCCAGCAGTGACGGGGATGAAAAACTGTTTTTT
TRBV6-1	TRBJ1-6	once	-	CASRSPDSPLHF	TGTGCCAGCAGAAGCCCCGATTCACCCCTCCACTTT
TRBV11-3	TRBJ2-1	-	-	CASSLGVGVGSSYNEQFF	TGTGCCAGCAGCTTAGGGGTTGGTGTGGGGAGCTCCTACAATGAGCAGTTCTTC
TRBV7-6	TRBJ2-1	-	-	CASSLVGGPYNEQFF	TGTGCCAGCAGCTTAGTCGGGGGGCCTTACAATGAGCAGTTCTTC
TRBV6-4	TRBJ2-6	many	-	CASSDSGAGANVLTF	TGTGCCAGCAGTGACTCAGGGGCTGGGGCCAACGTCCTGACTTTC
TRBV28	TRBJ1-2	-	-	CASSLSQYGYTF	TGTGCCAGCAGTTTAAGCCAGTATGGCTACACCTTC
TRBV12-3/TRBV12-4	TRBJ2-2	medium-sized	-	CASSFRAGELFF	TGTGCCAGCAGTTTCAGGGCCGGGGAGCTGTTTTTT
TRBV28	TRBJ2-1	-	-	CASSLVGGRYNEQFF	TGTGCCAGCAGTTTGGTAGGGGGTCGGTACAATGAGCAGTTCTTC
TRBV7-4	TRBJ1-1	-	-	CASSLQGTSATEAFF	TGTGCCAGCAGCTTACAGGGAACCTCAGCGACTGAAGCTTTCTTT
TRBV11-2	TRBJ2-3	medium-sized	TRBD2	CASSLAASGGAADTQYF	TGTGCCAGCAGCTTAGCGGCTAGCGGGGGGGCAGCAGATACGCAGTATTTT
TRBV7-8	TRBJ2-3	medium-sized	TRBD2	CASSSKTSGGPDTQYF	TGTGCCAGCAGCTCCAAAACTAGCGGGGGACCAGATACGCAGTATTTT
TRBV19	TRBJ2-1	-	-	CASSIAGLNEQFF	TGTGCCAGTAGTATAGCGGGTTTGAATGAGCAGTTCTTC
TRBV7-8	TRBJ2-1	medium-sized	TRBD1	CASSLRGTGINNEQFF	TGTGCCAGCAGCTTAAGGGGGACAGGGATCAACAATGAGCAGTTCTTC
TRBV12-3/TRBV12-4	TRBJ2-3	-	TRBD2	CASSRLAGADTQYF	TGTGCCAGCAGCAGACTAGCCGGGGCAGATACGCAGTATTTT
TRBV7-9	TRBJ2-5	medium-sized	-	CASSYASSETQYF	TGTGCCAGCAGCTACGCCTCGAGCGAGACCCAGTACTTC